This entry concerns a single T cell receptor beta chain. This clonotype was recorded at least ten times. Its target antigen remains unknown. The sample holds no much larger clone one base away, and base qualities are not on file. The source of the sample is a study of human T cells and chemical hapten exposure (dated by TCRdb to 2020 to 2023). Describing the broader study: For sensitization, 2% DPC in acetone was applied to a roughly 2 cm by roughly 2 cm area of upper inner arm skin. Patch testing was performed on the upper back with Finn chambers containing 0.01% DPC, and the patch tests were scored after 6 days according to International Contact Dermatitis Research Group standards. Peripheral blood TCR repertoire changes were tracked in vivo in alopecia patients during primary and secondary sensitization to the hapten diphenylcyclopropenone (DPC). Weekly therapeutic DPC doses were additionally applied to the scalp of patients throughout the approximately 24-week study period. Blood for TCR sequencing was provided by twenty-nine alopecia patients at one to four time points (pre-sensitization, 2, 6 and 24 weeks). Patient blood was sampled pre-sensitization (week 0) and at 2, 6 and about 24 weeks after DPC sensitization. Libraries were combined into a pool for sequencing, and differences in TCR yield between samples came mainly from small differences in library volumes within the pool. The patient cohort, mostly female, included alopecia areata with under or over 50% scalp involvement, alopecia totalis and alopecia universalis. The research as a whole found: Repeated subsampling changed both the strength of the expansion versus patch-test correlation and the threshold at which the correlation became significant. Alopecia, a presumed autoimmune disease, was present in all patients, so the immune response of the patients might differ from that of healthy individuals. Significantly more large CDR3 similarity clusters were formed by expanded TCRs than by pre-sensitization or healthy control sets, consistent with antigen-driven responses. Patch test score was positively correlated with the number of PT1 expanded TCRs, with significance at thresholds 8, 16 and 32 but not at 4. The number of TCRs above 1 in 1000 frequency did not change with DPC sensitization; there was no evidence of global repertoire structure alterations.

The CDR3 sequence holds 15 residues, the cysteine and phenylalanine included. Of the read, only the CDR3 DNA is kept; its 45 bases are in frame from base 1. The germline V gene encodes CDR1 SGHRS and CDR2 YFSETQ. Trimming removed 0 bases from V and 1 base from J, leaving 5 bases between the germline ends. Library preparation employed RACE. Sequencing was performed on a NextSeq 500. During library preparation, unique molecular identifiers were attached to individual cDNA molecules so that TCRs could be counted in a quantitative, reproducible way. From each blood RNA sample, both TCR alpha and TCR beta chains were sequenced. The source study handled its data this way. Samples had a median of roughly 100,000 TCRs, with a range from roughly 23,224 to 700,000. V, J and CDR3 annotation of the TCR reads was performed with the Decombinator software suite. For PS versus PT1 abundance plots, all samples were subsampled to the same number of TCRs (28,000). Expanded TCRs were defined as absent before sensitization and observed at least eight times at the 2-week time point. The raw public reads went through TCRdb reprocessing: fastp at Q25, MiXCR clone calling, in-frame beta chains kept. Each CDR3 protein gets just one entry, which takes the most common genes and DNA from the rows behind it. It is TCRdb's table, rather than the study itself, that gives the V and J calls and clone size. Within this sample are 370,000 or so distinct CDR3 sequences, with roughly 5% of them counted one time only. The leading ten clones occupy approximately 2.3% of the sample.

What the time point label conveys for this sample: patch test 1, 2 weeks after DPC sensitization. This specimen's treatment or condition label, interpreted: therapeutic diphenylcyclopropenone sensitization with weekly scalp DPC. At every patch-test visit, the blood draw took place before the patch test was put on. Patients were eligible if aged 18 to 70, diagnosed with alopecia and judged suitable for DPC therapy, and pregnant patients were excluded. Unfractionated whole blood was collected in Tempus Blood RNA tubes, and total RNA was extracted from that blood. Source: whole blood, taken in connection with sensitization to the hapten diphenylcyclopropenone (DPC). The receptor chain draws on TRBV5-1 and TRBJ1-6, and the D gene may be TRBD1, 5 bases matching. The origin of this receptor is a woman aged 50 to 65 with alopecia areata. Some clones in this sample may be carry-over from other donors' samples. CDR3 sequence: CASSLDRSYNSPLHF. In nucleotides, the sequence is TGCGCCAGCAGCTTGGACAGGTCCTATAATTCACCCCTCCACTTT.